This T cell receptor beta chain was retrieved from a study of graft-versus-host responses after intestinal transplantation. Findings and limits, study-wide: GvH clones occurred in recipient marrow; some first appeared in ileum or blood.

Concerning this clone: What it binds is unknown.

Germline V gives CDR1 SGHRS, CDR2 YFSETQ. The CDR3 length is 17 residues. The V and J ends lost 5 bases and 0 bases respectively, with 20 bases between them. Profiling relied on immunoSEQ multiplex PCR, and the TCRdb table lists in-frame clones only, not all of them. This repertoire shows more than 90,000 clones, more than 80% found once; its top ten account for approximately 0.25%. Source: unstimulated CD4+ T cells sorted from spleen or lymph node cells, taken before transplant. This sequence was found in a human donor who was the organ donor for an intestinal transplant. This chain connects TRBV5-1 to TRBJ1-1; D is ambiguous. The CDR3 spells CASRLPGTLGVNTEAFF. CDR3 DNA: TGCGCCAGCAGACTACCAGGAACCCTTGGGGTGAACACTGAAGCTTTCTTT.